This entry lists 28 T cell receptor beta chains sequenced from one sample in a study of cytomegalovirus exposure and HLA in healthy donors. The PCR employed 60 Vbeta primers together with 13 Jbeta primers. Generated by immunoSEQ multiplex PCR, the TCRdb table keeps only in-frame clones and is missing some. The table shows 150,000 to 180,000 clones, with 80% occurring only once. Sequencing was performed on PBMCs. The receptors originated from a woman in her thirties or forties in good health and CMV-seropositive.

CDR3 region: CATSTGTSGYNEQFF. Written as DNA, the CDR3 is TGTGCCACCAGCACCGGGACTAGCGGATACAATGAGCAGTTCTTC. This chain links TRBV15 with TRBJ2-1; 11 bases map to TRBD2. V shed 4 bases, J shed 4 bases, and the junction held 3 bases outside the gene matches. CDR1 and CDR2 from the germline V gene are LNHNV and YYDKDF (reference sequence). There are 15 residues in the CDR3.

The rearrangement joins TRBV6-1 to TRBJ1-3; 7 bases map to TRBD1. CDR1 and CDR2 from the germline V gene are MNHNS and SASEGT. V shed 6 bases and J 0 bases; nucleotides not matched to a gene: 5. The CDR3 consists of 15 residues. CDR3 sequence reads: CASSNRDSSGNTIYF. In DNA form, the CDR3 reads TGTGCCAGCAGCAACAGGGACAGCTCTGGAAACACCATATATTTT.

This clone was counted between two and nine times. This chain links TRBV27 with TRBJ2-1; 10 nucleotides agree with TRBD1. V trimming: 6 bases; J trimming: 0 bases; junction bases outside the gene matches: 5. This CDR3 is 16 amino acids long. Germline CDR1 reads MNHEY; CDR2 reads SMNVEV (reference sequence). DNA for the CDR3: TGTGCCAGCAGCCACGACAGGGGGCGCTCCTACAATGAGCAGTTCTTC. It specifies CASSHDRGRSYNEQFF.

This clone was detected only once. The V gene is TRBV7-9, the J gene TRBJ2-7; D may be TRBD1 (5 bases). Trimming took 1 base from V and 6 from J, leaving 7 bases between them. The CDR3 is 12 amino acids. Per germline, CDR1 SEHNR and CDR2 FQNEAQ (reference sequence). CDR3 in amino acids: CASSLVGVEQYF. The CDR3 nucleotides read TGTGCCAGCAGCTTAGTAGGGGTCGAGCAGTACTTC.

Concerning this clone: The same CDR3 also results from other DNA sequences found in this sample. J is TRBJ1-1 and V is TRBV7-8; D is unresolved. Germline-derived CDR1 and CDR2 are SGHVS and FQNEAQ. Trimming took off 1 base at V and 10 bases at J, with 10 bases between the two ends. The length of the CDR3 is 12 residues. CDR3 coding DNA: TGTGCCAGCAGCTTAGACGGCCGGGGAGCTTTCTTT. Translated, it gives CASSLDGRGAFF. The full variable domain, in which reference TRBV7-8 and TRBJ1-1 provide the parts outside the CDR3, is GAGVSQSPRYKVAKRGQDVALRCDPISGHVSLFWYQQALGQGPEFLTYFQNEAQLDKSGLPSDRFFAERPEGSVSTLKIQRTQQEDSAVYLCASSLDGRGAFFGQGTRLTVV.

This clone was counted once. The chain recombines TRBV19 with TRBJ2-3, with 9 bases lining up with TRBD1. The CDR3 spans 15 residues. V shed 1 base and J 5 bases; nucleotides not matched to a gene: 4. Looked up from germline, CDR1 is LNHDA and CDR2 is SQIVND (reference sequence). As DNA, the CDR3 is TGTGCCAGTAGTATAGGGGGGACAGGGAGAGATACGCAGTATTTT. It specifies CASSIGGTGRDTQYF.

V gene TRBV21-1 combines with J gene TRBJ2-3; no check of the table's D call, TRBD2, against the DNA was made. TRBV21-1 is a pseudogene. CDR3 length equals 17 residues. The CDR3, as DNA: TGTGCCAGCAGCAACTATCAGGCTAGCGGGAGGGAGGATACGCAGTATTTT. This gives the protein CASSNYQASGREDTQYF.

This rearrangement joins TRBV5-4 to TRBJ2-5, with a possible D match to TRBD1 (6 bases). The CDR3 runs 15 residues. In germline, CDR1 is SGHNT, CDR2 YYREEE (reference sequence). V was cut by 0 bases and J by 4 bases, with 13 bases left in between. This CDR3 reads CASSLAQGPVETQYF. DNA of the CDR3: TGTGCCAGCAGCTTGGCCCAGGGGCCAGTAGAGACCCAGTACTTC.

The chain uses TRBV19 and TRBJ1-2, with TRBD1 matching 7 bases. CDR1 and CDR2 from the germline V gene are LNHDA and SQIVND (reference sequence). The length of the CDR3 is 16 residues. Losses at the gene ends were 5 bases for V and 2 bases for J; bases not matched to a gene: 11. The CDR3 DNA reads TGTGCCAGTAGTCTCAGGACAGGTTTGACAAACTATGGCTACACCTTC. This encodes CASSLRTGLTNYGYTF.

J is TRBJ2-1 and V is TRBV29-1; D might be TRBD2 (6 bases). V was trimmed by 5 bases and J by 9 bases, leaving 14 bases between them. From germline, CDR1 is SQVTM and CDR2 ANQGSEA. This CDR3 contains 12 residues. The CDR3: CSVLGRAVEQFF. CDR3 nucleotide sequence: TGCAGCGTTCTCGGGAGAGCGGTTGAGCAGTTCTTC.

This chain connects TRBV30 to TRBJ2-1; TRBD2 matches 10 bases. J was trimmed by 9 bases and V by 0 bases; bases with no gene match: 11. CDR3 length equals 16 residues. Germline lookup yields CDR1 GTSNPN and CDR2 SVGIG (reference sequence). In DNA form, the CDR3 reads TGTGCCTGGAGTGTAGCCAGCGGGAGGGCCGGCGGTGAGCAGTTCTTC. The encoded protein is CAWSVASGRAGGEQFF.

The chain combines TRBV28 with TRBJ2-7, with D possibly being TRBD1 (5 bases). This CDR3 contains 14 residues. From germline, CDR1 is MDHEN and CDR2 SYDVKM. Trimming took 3 bases from V and 2 from J, leaving 11 bases between them. The chain's CDR3 is CASSFRARAYEQYF. The CDR3 coding sequence is TGTGCCAGCAGTTTCCGGGCCAGGGCCTACGAGCAGTACTTC. Combining the CDR3 with reference TRBV28 and TRBJ2-7 gives the whole variable domain DVKVTQSSRYLVKRTGEKVFLECVQDMDHENMFWYRQDPGLGLRLIYFSYDVKMKEKGDIPEGYSVSREKKERFSLILESASTNQTSMYLCASSFRARAYEQYFGPGTRLTVT.

This clone was picked up a small number of times. The chain combines TRBV5-1 with TRBJ2-7; 13 bases line up with TRBD2. This CDR3 has 15 amino acids. Germline trimming cut 2 bases from V and 5 bases from J; bases unmatched to any gene: 4. CDR1 is SGHRS and CDR2 is YFSETQ in the germline V gene. The DNA of the CDR3 is TGCGCCAGCAGCTTCGTAGGACTAGCGGGAGACGAGCAGTACTTC. Translated, it gives CASSFVGLAGDEQYF.

The J gene is TRBJ1-6, the V gene TRBV27; TRBD1 might be the D (6 bases). Per the germline V gene, CDR1 is MNHEY and CDR2 is SMNVEV (reference sequence). The CDR3 covers 16 residues. Between the trimmed V and J ends, which lost 5 bases and 5 bases, there was a span of 16 bases. The CDR3 DNA is TGTGCCAGCAGTCCAATCGGACAGCCGAATAATTCACCCCTCCACTTT. It codes for CASSPIGQPNNSPLHF.

Comments on this clone: The sample has other DNA sequences that encode this CDR3 too. This chain connects TRBV30 to TRBJ2-5; D perhaps matches TRBD1 (6 bases). Germline V gene data show CDR1 as GTSNPN and CDR2 as SVGIG (reference sequence). The CDR3 spans 13 residues. V dropped 5 bases and J dropped 1 base, with 11 bases sitting between them. CDR3 DNA sequence: TGTGCCTGGTCAAGGGGGTCCCAAGAGACCCAGTACTTC. Protein product: CAWSRGSQETQYF. The full variable domain, in which reference TRBV30 and TRBJ2-5 provide the parts outside the CDR3, is SQTIHQWPATLVQPVGSPLSLECTVEGTSNPNLYWYRQAAGRGLQLLFYSVGIGQISSEVPQNLSASRPQDRQFILSSKKLLLSDSGFYLCAWSRGSQETQYFGPGTRLLVL.

The J gene is TRBJ2-7, the V gene TRBV5-1, with 14 bases aligning to TRBD2. The CDR3 has 16 amino acids. Losses at the gene ends were 3 bases for V and 3 bases for J; bases not matched to a gene: 5. Germline-derived CDR1 and CDR2 are SGHRS and YFSETQ. CDR3 in amino acids: CASSWIGLAGGYEQYF. In DNA, the CDR3 is TGCGCCAGCAGCTGGATTGGACTAGCGGGAGGCTACGAGCAGTACTTC.

V is TRBV28 and J is TRBJ2-5; 8 bases map to TRBD2. CDR1 is MDHEN, CDR2 SYDVKM, per germline. The trim removed 5 bases at V and 4 bases at J, leaving 18 bases unmatched. CDR3 size: 18 residues. The CDR3 region has the DNA TGTGCCAGCAGTCCCAATGGACCAGCGGGAGTAGTAGGAGAGACCCAGTACTTC. Its protein product is CASSPNGPAGVVGETQYF.

This clone is a singleton in its sample. The CDR3 DNA follows: TGTGCCAGCTCGGCACAGGGGGTAACGGCTGAAGCTTTCTTT. This sequence encodes CASSAQGVTAEAFF. The chain links TRBV18 to TRBJ1-1; TRBD1 matches at 8 bases. Germline trimming cut 6 bases from V and 6 bases from J; bases unmatched to any gene: 9. The CDR3 is 14 residues long. Germline V gene sequence: CDR1 KGHSH, CDR2 LQKENI.

The chain has TRBV6-1 and TRBJ2-2; D is perhaps TRBD2 (6 bases). Trimming shortened V by 1 base and J by 4 bases, and 10 bases separated the two germline ends. Germline V gene sequence: CDR1 MNHNS, CDR2 SASEGT. The CDR3 runs 15 residues. The CDR3 region has the DNA TGTGCCAGCAGTGAAGGCGGGACCGGCACCGGGGAGCTGTTTTTT. Encoded protein: CASSEGGTGTGELFF.

This clone has a handful of counts. V gene TRBV9 combines with J gene TRBJ2-7; TRBD2 agrees at 13 bases. The V gene end was trimmed by 0 bases and the J gene end by 1 base; junction bases not matched to a gene: 7. Germline V gene sequence: CDR1 SGDLS, CDR2 YYNGEE. This CDR3 comprises 18 residues. The CDR3 DNA reads TGTGCCAGCAGCGTAGGCGACACTAGCGGGAGGGCGTCCTACGAGCAGTACTTC. The encoded protein is CASSVGDTSGRASYEQYF.

This rearrangement joins TRBV5-1 to TRBJ2-1, with D possibly being TRBD1 or TRBD2 (6 bases each). V gave up 4 bases and J gave up 4 bases, with 12 bases separating them. CDR1 is SGHRS and CDR2 is YFSETQ in the germline V gene. CDR3 length equals 14 residues. The DNA for the CDR3 is TGCGCCAGCAGCCTGGGGGCGGGATACAATGAGCAGTTCTTC. It yields the protein CASSLGAGYNEQFF.

The chain carries TRBV7-2 and TRBJ1-5; the match to TRBD1 covers 7 bases. From germline, CDR1 is SGHTA and CDR2 FQGNSA. Trimming took 5 bases from V and 4 from J; bases not matched to a gene: 5. The CDR3 is 14 amino acids. Written as DNA, the CDR3 is TGTGCCAGCAGCACTGGACAGGTAAATCAGCCCCAGCATTTT. It specifies CASSTGQVNQPQHF. The full variable domain, rest sourced from reference TRBV7-2 and TRBJ1-5, is GAGVSQSPSNKVTEKGKDVELRCDPISGHTALYWYRQSLGQGLEFLIYFQGNSAPDKSGLPSDRFSAERTGGSVSTLTIQRTQQEDSAVYLCASSTGQVNQPQHFGDGTRLSIL.

The chain couples TRBV6-1 to TRBJ1-1; TRBD1 aligns across 8 bases. Germline V CDR1 and CDR2: MNHNS, SASEGT. The CDR3 is 15 amino acids. V was pared by 0 bases and J by 4 bases, with 4 bases of the junction left unmatched. The CDR3 nucleotides are TGTGCCAGCAGTGAAGCCCCTGGGACAGGCACTGAAGCTTTCTTT. Translated, it gives CASSEAPGTGTEAFF.

V is TRBV5-8 and J is TRBJ1-4; D might be TRBD1 (5 bases). This CDR3 is built from 18 residues. V was cut by 2 bases and J by 2 bases, with 19 bases left in between. Germline CDR1 is SGHTS and CDR2 is YDEGEE. For the CDR3, the DNA is TGTGCCAGCAGCTTTGGTGTCGGGGCGGGGATCACTAATGAAAAACTGTTTTTT. Residues: CASSFGVGAGITNEKLFF.

This chain joins TRBV4-1 and TRBJ1-2; 12 bases align to TRBD1. CDR3 size: 19 residues. The J segment lost 0 bases and the V segment lost 5 bases, leaving 13 bases of the junction unmatched. CDR1 and CDR2 (germline): MGHRA, YSYEKL. The CDR3 reads CASSYSGTGGPLSNYGYTF. The CDR3 DNA follows: TGCGCCAGCAGCTACTCCGGGACAGGGGGCCCTCTTTCTAACTATGGCTACACCTTC.

The CDR3 here is CASSLAPLAGGGETQYF. The CDR3 coding sequence is TGCGCCAGCAGCTTGGCACCCCTAGCGGGAGGCGGGGAGACCCAGTACTTC. V gene TRBV5-1 combines with J gene TRBJ2-5; TRBD2 matches at 11 bases. This CDR3 spans 17 amino acids. V was clipped by 0 bases and J by 5 bases; unmatched bases: 9. The germline gives CDR1 SGHRS, CDR2 YFSETQ.

CDR3 DNA: TGCGCCAGCAGGAGGGAGGCTGAGCAGTTCTTC. Translation gives CASRREAEQFF. The J gene is TRBJ2-1, the V gene TRBV5-1; maybe TRBD2 (6 bases). The CDR3 covers 11 residues. V shed 5 bases and J shed 9 bases, with 9 bases lying between them. The germline gives CDR1 SGHRS, CDR2 YFSETQ.

The chain carries TRBV18 and TRBJ1-5, with D tentatively TRBD1 (5 bases). Germline assignment: CDR1 KGHSH and CDR2 LQKENI. The length of the CDR3 is 14 residues. Trimming pared 3 bases from V and 4 bases from J, leaving 10 bases between. CDR3 DNA: TGTGCCAGCTCACCTTCCGGGGGAAATCAGCCCCAGCATTTT. This gives the protein CASSPSGGNQPQHF.